Below are 13 T cell receptor beta chains sequenced from a single sample in a study of blood T cell repertoires in COVID-19. Generated by immunoSEQ multiplex PCR, the TCRdb table keeps only in-frame clones and is missing some. The table records 62,000 or so clones, approximately 83% of them present only once. The sample taken for sequencing was peripheral blood. The receptors here all came from a woman aged 60-75 years with acute or convalescent COVID-19.

This clone was detected only a few times. The chain carries TRBV2 and TRBJ2-6; 7 bases line up with TRBD1. V lost 5 bases and J lost 0; bases outside the gene matches: 7. The CDR3 spans 17 residues. Per the germline V gene, CDR1 is SNHLY and CDR2 is FYNNEI. CDR3 DNA: TGTGCCAGCAGTCCCCGACAGGGAAGCTCTGGGGCCAACGTCCTGACTTTC. This sequence encodes CASSPRQGSSGANVLTF.

The rearrangement uses TRBV19 and TRBJ1-5; a possible D gene is TRBD1 (6 bases). V gave up 7 bases and J gave up 1 base, with 17 bases separating them. Germline CDR1 reads LNHDA; CDR2 reads SQIVND (reference sequence). This CDR3 region has 16 residues. DNA of the CDR3: TGTGCCAGTAAAGGCCTAGGGACACCGAGCAATCAGCCCCAGCATTTT. As protein: CASKGLGTPSNQPQHF.

The chain links TRBV9 to TRBJ2-2; D is perhaps TRBD2 (6 bases). The CDR3 extends over 15 amino acids. The ends were cut back, 4 bases at V and 4 bases at J, with 14 bases in the middle. Germline V gene data show CDR1 as SGDLS and CDR2 as YYNGEE. CDR3 region: CASSPRSGGTGELFF. The DNA for the CDR3 is TGTGCCAGCAGCCCCCGTAGCGGAGGCACCGGGGAGCTGTTTTTT.

The V gene is TRBV9, the J gene TRBJ1-1; D not certain. Germline V gives CDR1 SGDLS, CDR2 YYNGEE. The CDR3 has 13 amino acids. V lost 0 bases to trimming and J lost 3 bases, with 6 bases between them. The CDR3 loop is CASSVDRDTEAFF. CDR3 DNA sequence: TGTGCCAGCAGCGTAGATCGGGACACTGAAGCTTTCTTT.

This clone was seen only once. The chain links TRBV27 to TRBJ2-7, with 7 bases that match TRBD1. The CDR3 consists of 16 residues. Germline V gene data show CDR1 as MNHEY and CDR2 as SMNVEV (reference sequence). With V trimmed by 5 bases and J by 5 bases, 15 bases remained unmatched. CDR3 loop: CASSLRPRGPGDEQYF. Here the CDR3 DNA reads TGTGCCAGCAGTCTACGCCCTAGGGGGCCTGGAGACGAGCAGTACTTC.

The CDR3 nucleotides read TGTGCCAGCAGTTTACATGGCTCACCCCTCCACTTT. Its translation: CASSLHGSPLHF. This sequence joins TRBV12-3 or TRBV12-4 and TRBJ1-6; D is unclear. Deletions cut 2 bases from V and 10 bases from J, with 6 bases between. The CDR3 totals 12 residues.

This rearrangement joins TRBV7-2 to TRBJ1-2, with D perhaps matching TRBD1 (5 bases). This CDR3 has 15 residues. Germline CDR1 reads SGHTA; CDR2 reads FQGNSA. V was trimmed by 4 bases and J by 8 bases, leaving 20 bases between them. For the CDR3, the DNA is TGTGCCAGCAGCTCCGGACGCAGGGTGGTTGAGGGCTACACCTTC. It encodes CASSSGRRVVEGYTF.

The rearrangement joins TRBV5-6 to TRBJ1-1; D gene uncertain. With 3 bases removed from V and 8 bases from J, the gap between germline ends came to 14 bases. From germline, CDR1 is SGHDT and CDR2 YYEEEE. The CDR3 extends over 13 amino acids. This CDR3 reads CASSSEARGEAFF. The DNA for the CDR3 is TGTGCCAGCAGCTCCGAGGCTCGAGGCGAAGCTTTCTTT.

The chain carries TRBV19 and TRBJ2-1; TRBD1 agrees at 9 bases. Germline V lookup: CDR1 LNHDA, CDR2 SQIVND (reference sequence). The CDR3 covers 16 residues. The trim removed 8 bases at V and 9 bases at J, leaving 17 bases unmatched. CDR3: CASGRVGGQGMGEQFF. In nucleotides, the CDR3 is TGTGCCAGTGGGAGGGTGGGCGGACAGGGGATGGGTGAGCAGTTCTTC.

The chain is built from TRBV3-1 (or the pseudogene TRBV3-2) and TRBJ1-1, with 7 positions matching TRBD1. The CDR3 is made up of 17 amino acids. Germline V gene sequence: CDR1 LGHDT, CDR2 YNNKEL (reference sequence). J gave up 2 bases and V 2 bases, and 11 bases lay outside the gene matches. The DNA for the CDR3 is TGTGCCAGCAGCCAATCTCCTTCGACAGGGAAAAACACTGAAGCTTTCTTT. Its protein is CASSQSPSTGKNTEAFF.

This clone was seen just once. The chain combines TRBV30 with TRBJ2-5, with D possibly TRBD2 on 7 matching bases. There are 15 residues in the CDR3. Germline V CDR1 and CDR2: GTSNPN, SVGIG (reference sequence). V was trimmed by 4 bases and J by 4 bases, leaving 19 bases between them. CDR3 nucleotide sequence: TGTGCCTGGATAACGAGGGGGGGGAGGCGAGAGACCCAGTACTTC. Protein product: CAWITRGGRRETQYF.

The V call is TRBV7-9, the J call TRBJ2-3, with 8 nucleotides matching TRBD2. The V segment lost 5 bases and the J segment 2 bases; nucleotides outside the gene matches: 15. Germline values: CDR1 SEHNR, CDR2 FQNEAQ (reference sequence). This CDR3 has 18 residues. CDR3 in DNA: TGTGCCAGCAGCCGTGGGTTGGGAGCGGGGGCCTTCACAGATACGCAGTATTTT. Translated, it gives CASSRGLGAGAFTDTQYF.

This clone was seen more than once but under ten times. The chain carries TRBV6-2 or TRBV6-3 and TRBJ2-7, with 7 bases matching TRBD2. Germline loops: CDR1 MNHEY, CDR2 SVGEGT. Trimming cost V 6 bases and J 7 bases; bases outside gene matches: 12. The CDR3 runs 14 residues. The CDR3 sequence: CASSTTSPTLEQYF. DNA for the CDR3: TGTGCCAGCAGCACGACTAGCCCTACGCTAGAGCAGTACTTC.